The rows below give T cell receptor beta chains drawn from one sample of a study of cytomegalovirus exposure and HLA in healthy donors. TCRdb's table, derived via immunoSEQ multiplex PCR, lists solely in-frame clones and lacks some. The specimen's table records 200,000 or so clones. Sequencing was done on a sample of PBMCs. These receptors originate from a boy between 10 and 17 years old in good health and CMV-seronegative. Both conserved end residues are part of each CDR3. A D gene is named only where the DNA matches it firmly.

j_call,v_call,d_call,cdr3_nt,cdr3_aa
TRBJ2-3,TRBV27,TRBD2,TGTGCCAGCAGCCTAAGTCCCGGACTAGGAACGGGTACGCAGTATTTT,CASSLSPGLGTGTQYF
TRBJ1-5,TRBV18,.,TGTGCCAGCTCACCAACGGGTGATAGCAATCAGCCCCAGCATTTT,CASSPTGDSNQPQHF
TRBJ1-1,TRBV9,.,TGTGCCAGCAGCCCGGTTATGAACACTGAAGCTTTCTTT,CASSPVMNTEAFF
TRBJ2-3,TRBV25-1,TRBD1,TGTGCCAGCAGTGAAGGCGGGACAGGTAGAGATACGCAGTATTTT,CASSEGGTGRDTQYF
TRBJ2-7,TRBV30,TRBD1,TGTGCCTGGAGTCCCAGGAGGGGGACAGGGGGCCGGGAAGAGCAGTACTTC,CAWSPRRGTGGREEQYF
TRBJ2-2,TRBV21-1,.,TGTGCCAGCAGCAAAGTGCGGGGCAGACAGGGGACCGGGGAGCTGTTTTTT,CASSKVRGRQGTGELFF
TRBJ2-2,TRBV6-6,TRBD1,TGTGCCAGCCAAGGGGACAGGGTTACCGGGGAGCTGTTTTTT,CASQGDRVTGELFF
TRBJ2-5,TRBV6-5,TRBD2,TGTGCCAGCAGTTACTCAGGAGCGGGGGGTCAAGAGACCCAGTACTTC,CASSYSGAGGQETQYF
TRBJ1-2,TRBV5-1,TRBD1,TGCGCCAGCAGCTTGACAGGGGCGGTTAACTATGGCTACACCTTC,CASSLTGAVNYGYTF
TRBJ2-7,TRBV30,TRBD1,TGTGCCTGGAGCCGGGGACAGGATTTATACGAGCAGTACTTC,CAWSRGQDLYEQYF
TRBJ2-7,TRBV9,.,TGTGCCAGCAGCGTAGGGGCGGGCGAGCAGTACTTC,CASSVGAGEQYF
TRBJ2-2,TRBV9,TRBD2,TGTGCCAGCAGCATTCTAGGGACTATCAACACCGGGGAGCTGTTTTTT,CASSILGTINTGELFF
TRBJ2-2,TRBV19,.,TGTGCCAGTAGTATTCCGGGACTCGAGACCGGGGAGCTGTTTTTT,CASSIPGLETGELFF
TRBJ2-1,TRBV5-1,.,TGCGCCAGCACCCGAGGCGGGGAGATCTACAATGAGCAGTTCTTC,CASTRGGEIYNEQFF
TRBJ2-7,TRBV7-8,TRBD1,TGTGCCAGCAGCGGACAGGGGGCCTACGAGCAGTACTTC,CASSGQGAYEQYF
TRBJ2-1,TRBV27,TRBD2,TGTGCCAGCAGTCCCCGGGGGGGGCCCTACAATGAGCAGTTCTTC,CASSPRGGPYNEQFF
TRBJ2-5,TRBV14,TRBD2,TGTGCCAGCAGCCGGAGGCTCGGGGGAGGGGCAGAGACCCAGTACTTC,CASSRRLGGGAETQYF
TRBJ1-4,TRBV4-1,TRBD1,TGCGCCAGCAGCCATGGGACAGGGGGCGAAAAACTGTTTTTT,CASSHGTGGEKLFF
TRBJ2-7,TRBV4-1,TRBD1,TGCGCCAGCAGCCAAGGGACAGGGGATTACGAGCAGTACTTC,CASSQGTGDYEQYF
TRBJ2-7,TRBV6-6,.,TGTGCCAGCAGTGACAGCTCCTACGAGCAGTACTTC,CASSDSSYEQYF
TRBJ1-1,TRBV7-9,.,TGTGCCAGCAGCTTACTCGGGAACACTGAAGCTTTCTTT,CASSLLGNTEAFF
TRBJ2-2,TRBV5-1,.,TGCGCCAGCAGCTCACCTACAGGGTCCCCCAACACCGGGGAGCTGTTTTTT,CASSSPTGSPNTGELFF
TRBJ1-2,TRBV5-1,.,TGCGCCAGCAGCTTGCAGGGGCCGAACTATGGCTACACCTTC,CASSLQGPNYGYTF
TRBJ2-7,TRBV28,TRBD1,TGTGCCAGCAGTCTCACCGGACAGGGGCGGTCCGAGCAGTACTTC,CASSLTGQGRSEQYF
TRBJ1-2,TRBV29-1,TRBD1,TGCAGCGGGGGACAGGCAGCTAACTATGGCTACACCTTC,CSGGQAANYGYTF
TRBJ1-2,TRBV21-1,.,TGTGCCAGCAGCAAGAACTGCAGGGGCTATGGCTACACCTTC,CASSKNCRGYGYTF
TRBJ2-4,TRBV7-2,.,TGTGCCAGCAGCAGGGGCGCTCGAAACATTCAGTACTTC,CASSRGARNIQYF
TRBJ1-1,TRBV5-6,.,TGTGCCAGCAGCTTGCTCGTTGCCCAGGGAGCTTTCTTT,CASSLLVAQGAFF
TRBJ2-2,TRBV2,.,TGTGCCAGCATTCTCGGCGGGACCGGGGAGCTGTTTTTT,CASILGGTGELFF
TRBJ2-5,TRBV9,.,TGTGCCAGCAGCCGAAGGGGCACCCCGGTTGCCCAAGAGACCCAGTACTTC,CASSRRGTPVAQETQYF
TRBJ2-5,TRBV6-4,TRBD1,TGTGCCAGCAGTGCGGACAGGGAAACGGAGACCCAGTACTTC,CASSADRETETQYF
TRBJ1-2,TRBV5-1,TRBD1,TGCGCCAGCAGCTCGCTGCCGGAACAGGGGGCGCGGGGCTACACCTTC,CASSSLPEQGARGYTF
TRBJ2-3,TRBV4-1,.,TGCGCCAGCACACATCCTTTGGGCCACGGACTCACAGATACGCAGTATTTT,CASTHPLGHGLTDTQYF
TRBJ2-2,TRBV5-1,.,TGCGCCAGCAGCGAGATAACAGGAGCCACCGGGGAGCTGTTTTTT,CASSEITGATGELFF
TRBJ2-1,TRBV9,TRBD1,TGTGCCAGCAGCGTTCACGATCCGGGACAGCTAATAGGCTCCTACAATGAGCAGTTCTTC,CASSVHDPGQLIGSYNEQFF
TRBJ2-5,TRBV7-6,TRBD1,TGTGCCAGCAGCACGGGACAGGGTCTGGAGCAGTACTTC,CASSTGQGLEQYF
TRBJ2-5,TRBV15,.,TGTGCCACCAGCAGATCTTACCAAGATACAGGCCAAGAGACCCAGTACTTC,CATSRSYQDTGQETQYF
TRBJ1-1,TRBV27,.,TGTGCCAGCAGTTTCCTAATTTGGACTGAAGCTTTCTTT,CASSFLIWTEAFF
TRBJ2-2,TRBV2,.,TGTGCCAGCAGCCCGGACAGTTTCGTCGGGGAGCTGTTTTTT,CASSPDSFVGELFF
TRBJ1-2,TRBV25-1,.,TGTGCCAGCACGGGACAAGGATATGGCTACACCTTC,CASTGQGYGYTF
TRBJ1-6,TRBV19,TRBD1,TGTGCCAGTAGTGAGCTCCCGGGACAGGGAAATTCACCCCTCCACTTT,CASSELPGQGNSPLHF